Described below is a single TCR beta chain sequence and its context. No antigen is known for it. Clones were read by immunoSEQ multiplex PCR, and TCRdb kept only the in-frame ones, dropping some. The sample consists of about 120,000 clones, 80% to 90% of them appearing once. This sample was included in a study of T cell responses to AZD1222 COVID-19 vaccine. Study outcomes and limitations: In all cases, repertoires were sampled only after the peak T cell response. Mostly white British, mostly female donors; authors suggested clonal diversity may be underestimated. Among vaccine-associated CD4 TCRs, coverage spanned spike, with dominance at 160-218 and 743-854. Among those given AZD1222, only six were seropositive at baseline.

The sequence came from an adult in good health. The input for sequencing was peripheral blood, taken on day 0 of AZD1222 vaccination.

The CDR3 is CASSIHGQVGTEAFF. In DNA, the CDR3 is TGTGCCAGTAGTATACACGGACAGGTTGGTACTGAAGCTTTCTTT. This chain links TRBV19 with TRBJ1-1; 7 bases are a match to TRBD1. Losses at the gene ends were 2 bases for V and 5 bases for J; bases not matched to a gene: 8. CDR3 size: 15 residues. The V gene's germline CDR1 is LNHDA and CDR2 SQIVND (reference sequence).